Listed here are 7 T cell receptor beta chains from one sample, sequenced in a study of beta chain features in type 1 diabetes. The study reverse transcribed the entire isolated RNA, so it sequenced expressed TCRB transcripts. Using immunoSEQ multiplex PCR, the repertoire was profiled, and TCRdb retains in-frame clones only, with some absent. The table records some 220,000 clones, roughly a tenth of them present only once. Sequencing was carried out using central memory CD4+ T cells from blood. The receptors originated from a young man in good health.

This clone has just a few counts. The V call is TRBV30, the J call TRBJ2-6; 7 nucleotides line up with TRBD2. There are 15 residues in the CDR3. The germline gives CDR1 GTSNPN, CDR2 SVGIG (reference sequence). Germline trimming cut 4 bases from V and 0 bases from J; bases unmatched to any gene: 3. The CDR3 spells CAWNSGGSGANVLTF. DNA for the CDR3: TGTGCCTGGAATTCGGGGGGCTCTGGGGCCAACGTCCTGACTTTC.

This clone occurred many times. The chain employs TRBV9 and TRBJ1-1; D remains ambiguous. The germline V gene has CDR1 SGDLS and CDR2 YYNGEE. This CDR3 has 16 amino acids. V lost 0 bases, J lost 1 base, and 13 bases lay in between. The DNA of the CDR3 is TGTGCCAGCAGCGTAGCTACTTCTGGGAGGAACACTGAAGCTTTCTTT. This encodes CASSVATSGRNTEAFF.

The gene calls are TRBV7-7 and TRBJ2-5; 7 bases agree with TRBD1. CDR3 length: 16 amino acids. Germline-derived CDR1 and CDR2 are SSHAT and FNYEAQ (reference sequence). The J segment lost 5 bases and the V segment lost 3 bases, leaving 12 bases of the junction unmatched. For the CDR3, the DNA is TGTGCCAGCAGCTTGAACATTGGGACAGTCGGCGAGACCCAGTACTTC. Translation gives CASSLNIGTVGETQYF. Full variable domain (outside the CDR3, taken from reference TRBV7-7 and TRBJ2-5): GAGVSQSPRYKVTKRGQDVTLRCDPISSHATLYWYQQALGQGPEFLTYFNYEAQPDKSGLPSDRFSAERPEGSISTLTIQRTEQRDSAMYRCASSLNIGTVGETQYFGPGTRLLVL.

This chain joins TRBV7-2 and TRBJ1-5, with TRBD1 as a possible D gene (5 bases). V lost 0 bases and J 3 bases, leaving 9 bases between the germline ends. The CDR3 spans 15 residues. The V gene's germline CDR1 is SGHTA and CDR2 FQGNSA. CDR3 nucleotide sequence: TGTGCCAGCAGCTTAGCGGGGGGAGTCAATCAGCCCCAGCATTTT. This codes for CASSLAGGVNQPQHF.

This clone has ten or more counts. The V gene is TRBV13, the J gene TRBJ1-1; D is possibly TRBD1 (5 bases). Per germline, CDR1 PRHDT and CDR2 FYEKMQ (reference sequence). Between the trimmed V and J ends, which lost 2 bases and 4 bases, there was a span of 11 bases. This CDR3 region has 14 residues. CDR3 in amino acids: CASSLWGGSTEAFF. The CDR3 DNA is TGTGCCAGCAGCTTATGGGGCGGTAGCACTGAAGCTTTCTTT.

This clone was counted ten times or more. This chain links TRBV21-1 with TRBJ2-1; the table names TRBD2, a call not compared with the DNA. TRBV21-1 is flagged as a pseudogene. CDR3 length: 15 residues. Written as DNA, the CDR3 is TGTGCCAGCAGGAATAGCGGGAGGGCCCCGGGTGAGCAGTTCTTC. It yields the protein CASRNSGRAPGEQFF.

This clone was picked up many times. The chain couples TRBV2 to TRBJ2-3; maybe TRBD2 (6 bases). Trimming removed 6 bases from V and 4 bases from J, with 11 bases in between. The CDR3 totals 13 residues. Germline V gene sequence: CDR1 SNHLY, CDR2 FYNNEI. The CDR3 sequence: CASRPGVADTQYF. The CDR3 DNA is TGTGCCAGCAGACCGGGAGTCGCAGATACGCAGTATTTT.